The 8 T cell receptor beta chains given below trace back to one sample, sequenced in a study of somatic mutations in cytotoxic T cells in rheumatoid arthritis. The method was immunoSEQ multiplex PCR; TCRdb's version includes in-frame clones alone and lacks a portion of them. Of approximately 20,000 clones listed, approximately 87% are singletons. The sample consisted of CD8+ T cells sorted from blood. The source is a man aged 35-49 years in good health.

The rearrangement links TRBV6-1 to TRBJ2-1; no clear D. The CDR3 runs to 15 residues. Germline CDR1 is MNHNS and CDR2 is SASEGT. The germline V and J ends were trimmed by 4 bases and 2 bases, with 12 bases remaining between them. This CDR3 reads CASSGSRFPYNEQFF. The CDR3 DNA reads as TGTGCCAGCAGTGGGTCTAGGTTCCCCTACAATGAGCAGTTCTTC.

The chain links TRBV27 to TRBJ2-1, with TRBD2 identical over 10 bases. The CDR3 consists of 17 residues. The germline CDR1 and CDR2 sequences are MNHEY and SMNVEV (reference sequence). The V and J ends lost 2 bases and 7 bases, in that order; junction bases with no gene match: 11. The CDR3 loop reads CASSLIIGLAVGNEQFF. CDR3 in DNA: TGTGCCAGCAGTTTAATCATCGGACTAGCGGTGGGGAATGAGCAGTTCTTC.

The chain carries TRBV27 and TRBJ2-7; possible D gene TRBD1, 6 bases. The length of the CDR3 is 14 residues. Germline V gene data show CDR1 as MNHEY and CDR2 as SMNVEV (reference sequence). The V gene lost 6 bases and the J gene lost 5 bases, with 17 bases spanning the gap. In DNA form, the CDR3 reads TGTGCCAGCAGCGAGGAAACAGGGTGGGACGAGCAGTACTTC. Amino acids: CASSEETGWDEQYF.

V usage is TRBV28 and J usage is TRBJ1-5; D call uncertain. Trimming stripped 1 base from V and 0 bases from J, with 13 bases between. CDR3 length equals 17 residues. Germline CDR1 reads MDHEN; CDR2 reads SYDVKM. CDR3: CASSLSRHLYSNQPQHF. CDR3 DNA sequence: TGTGCCAGCAGTTTATCTCGACATTTGTATAGCAATCAGCCCCAGCATTTT.

This clone was seen once. This sequence joins TRBV30 and TRBJ2-3; D remains ambiguous. The length of the CDR3 is 10 residues. CDR1 and CDR2 from the germline V gene are GTSNPN and SVGIG (reference sequence). The V end was cut by 5 bases, the J end by 5 bases, with 5 bases between. CDR3 loop: CAWSEDTQYF. In nucleotides, the CDR3 is TGTGCCTGGTCTGAAGATACGCAGTATTTT.

Within the sample, this clone is medium-sized. The genes are TRBV30 and TRBJ2-2; 8 positions match TRBD1. This CDR3 spans 15 amino acids. Germline V gives CDR1 GTSNPN, CDR2 SVGIG (reference sequence). Unmatched junction bases numbered 4, after V lost 1 base and J lost 3 bases. CDR3 in amino acids: CAWSETGVDTGELFF. CDR3 nucleotides: TGTGCCTGGAGTGAGACAGGGGTGGACACCGGGGAGCTGTTTTTT.

J is TRBJ2-2 and V is TRBV7-9; 12 bases agree with TRBD2. CDR3 length: 16 amino acids. The ends lost 5 bases at V and 6 bases at J; junction bases unmatched: 7. The germline gives CDR1 SEHNR, CDR2 FQNEAQ (reference sequence). The CDR3 reads CASSPGTSGRPGELFF. In nucleotides, the CDR3 is TGTGCCAGCAGCCCAGGCACTAGCGGGAGGCCCGGGGAGCTGTTTTTT.

V is TRBV5-4 and J is TRBJ1-2; D is uncertain. Germline CDR1 reads SGHNT; CDR2 reads YYREEE (reference sequence). Trimming took 4 bases from V and 8 from J, leaving 12 bases between them. This CDR3 contains 12 residues. The CDR3 loop reads CASSVGIGGYTF. CDR3 sequence (DNA): TGTGCCAGCAGCGTCGGGATTGGCGGCTACACCTTC. Full variable domain (rest looked up from reference TRBV5-4 and TRBJ1-2): ETGVTQSPTHLIKTRGQQVTLRCSSQSGHNTVSWYQQALGQGPQFIFQYYREEENGRGNFPPRFSGLQFPNYSSELNVNALELDDSALYLCASSVGIGGYTFGSGTRLTVV.